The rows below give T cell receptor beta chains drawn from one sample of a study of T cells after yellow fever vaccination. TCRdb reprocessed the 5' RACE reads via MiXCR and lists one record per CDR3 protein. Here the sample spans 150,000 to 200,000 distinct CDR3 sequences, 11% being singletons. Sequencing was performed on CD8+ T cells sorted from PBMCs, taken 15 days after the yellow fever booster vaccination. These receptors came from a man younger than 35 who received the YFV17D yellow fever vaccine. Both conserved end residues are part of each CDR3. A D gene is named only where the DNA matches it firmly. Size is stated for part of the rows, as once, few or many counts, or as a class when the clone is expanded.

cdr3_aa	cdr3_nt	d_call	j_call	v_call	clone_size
CASRRNGGTQPQHF	TGTGCCAGCAGACGTAATGGGGGAACTCAGCCCCAGCATTTT	-	TRBJ1-5	TRBV12-3/TRBV12-4	few
CASSQDRGSQNQPQHF	TGCGCCAGCAGCCAAGATCGCGGGAGCCAAAATCAGCCCCAGCATTTT	-	TRBJ1-5	TRBV4-1	few
CASSLGQVWPYEQYF	TGTGCCAGCAGCTTAGGTCAAGTATGGCCCTACGAGCAGTACTTC	-	TRBJ2-7	TRBV7-2	few
CASSQAGEGNTEAFF	TGCGCCAGCAGCCAAGCTGGAGAGGGGAACACTGAAGCTTTCTTT	-	TRBJ1-1	TRBV4-3	-
CASSYSFPVNTEAFF	TGTGCCAGCAGTTACTCGTTTCCGGTCAACACTGAAGCTTTCTTT	-	TRBJ1-1	TRBV6-2/TRBV6-3	few
CASSYSRNYGYTF	TGTGCCAGCAGTTACAGCAGAAACTATGGCTACACCTTC	-	TRBJ1-2	TRBV6-5	-
CASSVGRMNTEAFF	TGTGCCAGTAGTGTCGGACGTATGAACACTGAAGCTTTCTTT	-	TRBJ1-1	TRBV19	-
CASSLVMGGAGGANVLTF	TGTGCCAGCAGCTTAGTTATGGGGGGCGCGGGAGGGGCCAACGTCCTGACTTTC	-	TRBJ2-6	TRBV7-8	-
CASSYEGDSTDEQFF	TGTGCCAGCAGTTATGAGGGAGATTCTACAGATGAGCAGTTCTTC	-	TRBJ2-1	TRBV7-6	few
CSARDPVQGAQNTIYF	TGCAGTGCTAGAGATCCGGTCCAGGGGGCCCAAAACACCATATATTTT	TRBD1	TRBJ1-3	TRBV20-1	once
CASIPLAGGSGELFF	TGCGCCAGCATCCCACTAGCGGGGGGTTCCGGGGAGCTGTTTTTT	TRBD2	TRBJ2-2	TRBV10-2	-
CASSLRGGGITDTQYF	TGTGCCAGCAGCTTACGCGGGGGGGGGATCACAGATACGCAGTATTTT	TRBD2	TRBJ2-3	TRBV7-3	-
CASSQGARGRTDTQYF	TGTGCCAGCAGCCAGGGAGCTCGGGGGCGCACAGATACGCAGTATTTT	-	TRBJ2-3	TRBV7-2	few
CASSQYWSPRGTDTQYF	TGCGCCAGCAGTCAATATTGGTCCCCACGGGGCACAGATACGCAGTATTTT	-	TRBJ2-3	TRBV23-1	few
CASSQVGDRADEQFF	TGCGCCAGCAGCCAAGTGGGGGACAGGGCCGATGAGCAGTTCTTC	TRBD1	TRBJ2-1	TRBV4-3	few
CASSQDLLGTDTQYF	TGCGCCAGCAGCCAAGATCTACTGGGCACAGATACGCAGTATTTT	-	TRBJ2-3	TRBV4-3	few
CAWDLTGELFF	TGTGCCTGGGACCTTACCGGGGAGCTGTTTTTT	-	TRBJ2-2	TRBV30	many
CASGLGQGSYEQYF	TGTGCTAGTGGTTTGGGACAGGGATCCTACGAGCAGTACTTC	TRBD1	TRBJ2-7	TRBV12-5	few
CASSFSRNTEAFF	TGTGCCAGCAGTTTTAGCCGAAACACTGAAGCTTTCTTT	-	TRBJ1-1	TRBV27	-
CASSPNGGGNQPQHF	TGCGCCAGCAGCCCCAATGGGGGTGGGAATCAGCCCCAGCATTTT	-	TRBJ1-5	TRBV5-1	few
CASSLEWWGVYEQYF	TGTGCCAGCAGCTTGGAGTGGTGGGGAGTCTACGAGCAGTACTTC	-	TRBJ2-7	TRBV5-5	many
CSVPGGGGQFF	TGCAGCGTGCCCGGTGGGGGCGGGCAGTTCTTC	-	TRBJ2-1	TRBV29-1	many
CASSSLAGAVNTGELFF	TGTGCCAGCAGCTCACTAGCGGGGGCCGTAAACACCGGGGAGCTGTTTTTT	TRBD2	TRBJ2-2	TRBV7-9	few
CASSLIPGLASDTQYF	TGTGCCAGCAGCTTAATCCCGGGACTAGCTTCAGATACGCAGTATTTT	TRBD2	TRBJ2-3	TRBV11-2	once
CASSHLYTGELFF	TGTGCCAGCAGTCATCTTTACACCGGGGAGCTGTTTTTT	-	TRBJ2-2	TRBV7-6	few
CASSQVAGTSEVPRETQYF	TGTGCCAGCAGCCAAGTGGCCGGGACTAGCGAGGTTCCTAGGGAGACCCAGTACTTC	TRBD2	TRBJ2-5	TRBV7-9	-
CASSPGAGKYTEAFF	TGTGCCAGCAGCCCTGGGGCGGGAAAATACACTGAAGCTTTCTTT	-	TRBJ1-1	TRBV9	many
CATSARGNVVTGELFF	TGTGCCACCAGCGCACGGGGGAATGTTGTCACCGGGGAGCTGTTTTTT	-	TRBJ2-2	TRBV15	many
CASSFQGGGYEQYF	TGTGCCAGCAGTTTTCAGGGGGGGGGCTACGAGCAGTACTTC	-	TRBJ2-7	TRBV12-3/TRBV12-4	few
CASSQETDSSYNEQFF	TGCGCCAGCAGCCAAGAGACCGATAGCTCCTACAATGAGCAGTTCTTC	-	TRBJ2-1	TRBV4-3	-
CASSQMPGPHPTDTQYF	TGCGCCAGCAGCCAAATGCCGGGACCTCACCCCACAGATACGCAGTATTTT	-	TRBJ2-3	TRBV4-3	few
CATPTDTQYF	TGTGCCACCCCGACCGATACGCAGTATTTT	-	TRBJ2-3	TRBV2	many
CASSSTGPTEAFF	TGTGCCAGCAGCAGTACAGGTCCCACTGAAGCTTTCTTT	-	TRBJ1-1	TRBV5-5	-
CASSQDSERGGAVNEQFF	TGCGCCAGCAGCCAAGATAGCGAGCGCGGGGGGGCCGTCAATGAGCAGTTCTTC	TRBD2	TRBJ2-1	TRBV4-1	-
CASSAPGRRLEQYF	TGTGCCAGCAGTGCTCCGGGACGGCGCTTGGAGCAGTACTTC	-	TRBJ2-7	TRBV28	few
CASSEDTPTGELFF	TGTGCCAGCAGCGAGGATACACCTACCGGGGAGCTGTTTTTT	-	TRBJ2-2	TRBV9	-
CASSYQSSRETQYF	TGTGCCAGCAGTTACCAAAGCTCCCGAGAGACCCAGTACTTC	-	TRBJ2-5	TRBV6-2/TRBV6-3	once
CASSFPSGRQETQYF	TGTGCCAGCAGCTTCCCGTCGGGACGACAAGAGACCCAGTACTTC	-	TRBJ2-5	TRBV5-6	-
CASSPGGEEAFF	TGTGCCAGCAGCCCGGGCGGGGAAGAAGCTTTCTTT	-	TRBJ1-1	TRBV12-3/TRBV12-4	many
CASSFKSGGYEQYF	TGCGCCAGCAGCTTTAAGTCAGGGGGCTACGAGCAGTACTTC	TRBD1	TRBJ2-7	TRBV5-1	few
CASSRLFGASTGELFF	TGCGCCAGCAGCCGTCTTTTTGGGGCCTCCACCGGGGAGCTGTTTTTT	-	TRBJ2-2	TRBV4-3	few
CASSPGVSAKNIQYF	TGCGCCAGCAGCCCAGGGGTTTCAGCCAAAAACATTCAGTACTTC	-	TRBJ2-4	TRBV4-3	-